A selection of T cell receptor beta chains follows, all from one sample in a study of T-cell memory formation after mild COVID-19. TCRdb ran MiXCR on the 5' RACE reads and lists one entry per CDR3 protein. The sample records 150,000 to 200,000 distinct CDR3 sequences, about a fifth being singletons. The sample comprised PBMCs or a T cell subset sorted from them (not recorded which). The source of these receptors is an adult woman who had mild COVID-19 (a few samples of this study predate the infection). Cell type and time point are not known. CDR3s include the opening cysteine and the closing phenylalanine or tryptophan. The D gene is left open where the match is weak. Clone sizes are given selectively: once, few, many, or a class where the clone is expanded.

D	J	V	length	size	DNA	CDR3
.	TRBJ2-1	TRBV4-2	12	few	TGTGCCAGCAGCCCGGGAGTACGTGAGCAGTTCTTC	CASSPGVREQFF
.	TRBJ1-5	TRBV15	14	.	TGTGCCACCAGCACGGGGTGGGGGGATCAGCCCCAGCATTTT	CATSTGWGDQPQHF
.	TRBJ2-7	TRBV6-4	14	.	TGTGCCAGCGGGAGGGGGTCGACTTACTACGAGCAGTACTTC	CASGRGSTYYEQYF
.	TRBJ2-2	TRBV20-1	16	.	TGCAGTGCTAGTGACTACCGGGGCCCGAACACCGGGGAGCTGTTTTTT	CSASDYRGPNTGELFF
TRBD1	TRBJ1-6	TRBV5-4	16	few	TGTGCCAGCAGTTCCGCCGGGACAGGGACGAATTCACCCCTCCACTTT	CASSSAGTGTNSPLHF
.	TRBJ1-2	TRBV30	14	.	TGTGCCTGGACCCGGGGAAATTGGGACTATGGCTACACCTTC	CAWTRGNWDYGYTF
.	TRBJ2-1	TRBV12-3/TRBV12-4	14	.	TGTGCCAGCACGGCAGAGGTTTCCTACAATGAGCAGTTCTTC	CASTAEVSYNEQFF
TRBD1	TRBJ2-1	TRBV9	16	.	TGTGCCAGCAGCGTATTCGCAGGGGGCCCTTACAATGAGCAGTTCTTC	CASSVFAGGPYNEQFF
TRBD1	TRBJ2-1	TRBV12-3/TRBV12-4	13	few	TGTGCCAGTCTCCGGGACAGGGACAATGAGCAGTTCTTC	CASLRDRDNEQFF
TRBD2	TRBJ2-7	TRBV15	15	few	TGTGCCACCAGCAGAGGTAGCGGGTCCTCCTACGAGCAGTACTTC	CATSRGSGSSYEQYF
.	TRBJ2-1	TRBV3-1	18	many	TGTGCCAGCAGCCAAGAAAGGTTATCGGGGGAGAGGTACAATGAGCAGTTCTTC	CASSQERLSGERYNEQFF
TRBD1	TRBJ1-4	TRBV15	14	.	TGTGCCACCAGCGGCAGGGGGCGCGTTGAAAAACTGTTTTTT	CATSGRGRVEKLFF
TRBD1	TRBJ2-1	TRBV7-9	12	few	TGTGCCAGCAGTCCACAGGGGGCCGAGCAGTTCTTC	CASSPQGAEQFF
TRBD1	TRBJ1-1	TRBV11-2	12	once	TGTGCCAGCAGAGCCGGACAGGGCCAAGCTTTCTTT	CASRAGQGQAFF
.	TRBJ1-2	TRBV5-6	14	.	TGTGCCAGCAGCCCAGCAGGGTATTACTGGGGCTACACCTTC	CASSPAGYYWGYTF
TRBD1	TRBJ2-4	TRBV5-1	17	.	TGCGCCAGCCGGCTGGACAGGGAATCTTATCGAGAAAACATTCAGTACTTC	CASRLDRESYRENIQYF
TRBD2	TRBJ2-3	TRBV5-1	17	.	TGCGCCAGCAGCGTAGGGACTAGCGGGGGAAACACAGATACGCAGTATTTT	CASSVGTSGGNTDTQYF
TRBD1	TRBJ2-7	TRBV18	14	.	TGTGCCAGCTCACCACAGGGGGCTCCCTACGAGCAGTACTTC	CASSPQGAPYEQYF
TRBD2	TRBJ2-7	TRBV2	14	.	TGTGCCACCATGGGAGGGACCAAGCCCTACGAGCAGTACTTC	CATMGGTKPYEQYF
TRBD1	TRBJ2-1	TRBV7-2	17	few	TGTGCCAGCAGCTCGCGTTCCGGGACAGTAATTCTCAATGAGCAGTTCTTC	CASSSRSGTVILNEQFF
.	TRBJ1-2	TRBV20-1	13	few	TGCAGTGCTAGAGTGGGCCAGAACTATGGCTACACCTTC	CSARVGQNYGYTF
.	TRBJ2-3	TRBV5-1	15	.	TGCGCCAGCAGAGAATACGGAACTAGCACAGATACGCAGTATTTT	CASREYGTSTDTQYF
TRBD2	TRBJ2-1	TRBV9	15	.	TGTGCCAGCAGCGTCTCGGGACTACCCTACGATGAGCAGTTCTTC	CASSVSGLPYDEQFF
TRBD1	TRBJ2-2	TRBV4-1	15	.	TGCGCCAGCAGCCAGGGACAGGGGGCAGCCGGGGAGCTGTTTTTT	CASSQGQGAAGELFF
.	TRBJ2-1	TRBV2	15	.	TGTGCCAGCAGTGAAGCCCATAGCTCCTACAATGAGCAGTTCTTC	CASSEAHSSYNEQFF
.	TRBJ2-7	TRBV20-1	13	few	TGCAGTGTGCTTCCCCAGCGGTCCTACGAGCAGTACTTC	CSVLPQRSYEQYF
.	TRBJ2-7	TRBV29-1	15	.	TGCAGCGTTGAAGTCACAGGGTCCCACACCTACGAGCAGTACTTC	CSVEVTGSHTYEQYF
.	TRBJ2-1	TRBV7-9	13	few	TGTGCCAGCGAGCACTCAGGAGGCAATGAGCAGTTCTTC	CASEHSGGNEQFF
.	TRBJ1-2	TRBV29-1	13	few	TGCAGCGTTTCCCCAGCGGGCGGCTATGGCTACACCTTC	CSVSPAGGYGYTF
TRBD1	TRBJ2-7	TRBV12-3/TRBV12-4	14	.	TGTGCCAGCAGTTTATGGGACAGGGGAGCCGAGCAGTACTTC	CASSLWDRGAEQYF
.	TRBJ1-1	TRBV7-2	15	.	TGTGCCAGCAGCTTATTTACGGAGGCAAAGACTGAAGCTTTCTTT	CASSLFTEAKTEAFF
TRBD2	TRBJ2-3	TRBV9	16	.	TGTGCCAGCAGCGTTCAGGGCGGGGGGCCAGCAGATACGCAGTATTTT	CASSVQGGGPADTQYF
TRBD2	TRBJ2-7	TRBV4-1	16	.	TGCGCCAGCAGCCAAGATCGGAGGGAGGGGTTCTACGAGCAGTACTTC	CASSQDRREGFYEQYF
.	TRBJ1-1	TRBV4-1	13	many	TGCGCCAGCCGGGCCGAGGGGGACACTGAAGCTTTCTTT	CASRAEGDTEAFF
TRBD1	TRBJ2-1	TRBV24-1	15	.	TGTGCCACCAGTGAACCGGGACAGGGGTACAATGAGCAGTTCTTC	CATSEPGQGYNEQFF
TRBD2	TRBJ2-7	TRBV9	14	.	TGTGCCAGCAGCGTAGACTTAGCGGGGGCAGAGCAGTACTTC	CASSVDLAGAEQYF
.	TRBJ2-1	TRBV6-5	15	.	TGTGCCAGCACCCCTGGCGGAGTAAGTAACAATGAGCAGTTCTTC	CASTPGGVSNNEQFF
TRBD1	TRBJ2-3	TRBV29-1	19	once	TGCAGCGTTGAAGGGACAGGGATATTCCACTACCCTAGCACAGATACGCAGTATTTT	CSVEGTGIFHYPSTDTQYF
.	TRBJ2-5	TRBV12-3/TRBV12-4	15	many	TGTGCCAGCAGCCGATGGCAGACACCGCAAGAGACCCAGTACTTC	CASSRWQTPQETQYF
.	TRBJ2-1	TRBV24-1	12	.	TGTGCCACCAGTGCCTCCGGGACAGAGCAGTTCTTC	CATSASGTEQFF
TRBD1	TRBJ2-3	TRBV6-5	15	few	TGTGCCAGCAGTTTGACGACAGGGGATGGAGATACGCAGTATTTT	CASSLTTGDGDTQYF